The T cell receptor (beta chain) described here comes from a study of blood T cell repertoires in COVID-19. Across the whole study: Spain, Italy and the United States supplied samples that represented acute and convalescent COVID-19. T cells, B-cell-depleted T cells, or PBMCs provided the cDNA or gDNA that served as material.

Original processing notes: Using reference gene primer amplification, nucleated cell counts were estimated. TCRdb keeps only in-frame clones here, not all; method: immunoSEQ multiplex PCR. That table is the source of V, J and clone size, and D and trimming were worked out from the DNA. The sample includes fewer than 200,000 clones, about 87% of them seen just once. There are 13 residues in the CDR3. V was cut by 2 bases and J by 1 base, with 8 bases left in between. Germline V gives CDR1 SQVTM, CDR2 ANQGSEA. This clone was detected a few times. The V and J genes are TRBV29-1 and TRBJ1-2; D gene uncertain. This clonotype was obtained from a man between 60 and 75 years old with acute or convalescent COVID-19. Sequencing was carried out using peripheral blood. The DNA of the CDR3 is TGCAGCGTTGAACTATCCTATAACTATGGCTACACCTTC. The encoded protein is CSVELSYNYGYTF.